The 29 T cell receptor beta chains listed next were all sequenced from one sample in a study of regulatory T cells in long-lasting Graves disease. Described time point: newly diagnosed GD, antithyroid drugs for less than 3 months. The TCR library was prepared using RNA isolated from PBMCs. With iRepertoire HTBI primers and Arm-PCR of CDR3 regions, TCR beta libraries were built. TCRdb processed the multiplex PCR reads anew with MiXCR; each CDR3 protein has one entry. This table has roughly 440,000 distinct CDR3 sequences, 16% appearing once. The same sample was also studied in work on T cells in Graves' hyperthyroidism and ophthalmopathy.

Source: peripheral blood mononuclear cells (PBMCs), taken at new diagnosis, from a patient treated with antithyroid drugs. The receptor source for this set is a woman between 18 and 29 years old with Graves disease.

This clonotype was seen many times. The rearrangement uses TRBV29-1 and TRBJ2-3; TRBD1 or TRBD2 may be the D gene (6 bases each). CDR1 SQVTM and CDR2 ANQGSEA come from the germline V gene. The CDR3 consists of 17 residues. Trimming took 0 bases from V and 0 from J, leaving 16 bases between them. The CDR3 nucleotides read TGCAGCGTTGAAGATCCGCGGGACATCGCTAGCACAGATACGCAGTATTTT. It specifies CSVEDPRDIASTDTQYF.

In this sample, this clonotype turned up many times. The gene calls are TRBV20-1 and TRBJ1-1; D unclear. The V gene lost 3 bases and the J gene lost 1 base, with 6 bases spanning the gap. The CDR3 is 12 residues long. Germline loops: CDR1 DFQATT, CDR2 SNEGSKA (reference sequence). For the CDR3, the DNA is TGCAGTGCTAGTGCTCCGAACACTGAAGCTTTCTTT. Amino acids: CSASAPNTEAFF.

Of note for this clonotype: This may be a read error, as it is one base from a much larger clone. V usage is TRBV30 and J usage is TRBJ2-7; D gene uncertain. The germline V gene encodes CDR1 GTSNPN and CDR2 SVGIG (reference sequence). This CDR3 contains 13 residues. The ends were cut back, 5 bases at V and 2 bases at J, with 13 bases in the middle. CDR3: CAWGLGFTYEQYF. CDR3 DNA: TGTGCCTGGGGTTTAGGGTTTACCTACGAGCAGTACTTC.

This clonotype showed up many times. The chain combines TRBV28 with TRBJ2-1; 8 bases agree with TRBD2. Germline CDR1 reads MDHEN; CDR2 reads SYDVKM. The CDR3 extends over 16 amino acids. With V trimmed by 3 bases and J by 6 bases, 10 bases remained unmatched. The CDR3: CASSFPYGRAANEQFF. CDR3 nucleotide sequence: TGTGCCAGCAGTTTCCCTTACGGGAGGGCTGCCAATGAGCAGTTCTTC.

This clonotype was seen repeatedly, ten times or more. V and J are TRBV30 and TRBJ1-1; D ambiguous. The CDR3 length is 12 residues. Germline V lookup: CDR1 GTSNPN, CDR2 SVGIG (reference sequence). The ends were cut back, 3 bases at V and 2 bases at J, with 7 bases in the middle. The CDR3 sequence is CAWRYRNTEAFF. CDR3 DNA sequence: TGTGCCTGGAGGTACCGAAACACTGAAGCTTTCTTT.

This clonotype was observed a handful of times. V usage is TRBV28 and J usage is TRBJ2-2, with unresolved D. CDR3 length: 16 residues. Germline V lookup: CDR1 MDHEN, CDR2 SYDVKM. The V end was cut by 8 bases, the J end by 2 bases, with 18 bases between. The CDR3 loop reads CASPPPGHPNTGELFF. As DNA, the CDR3 is TGTGCCAGCCCTCCCCCAGGCCACCCAAACACCGGGGAGCTGTTTTTT.

This rearrangement joins TRBV28 to TRBJ2-5; D uncertain. The V end lost 2 bases, the J end lost 5 bases, and 12 bases lay between the germline ends. CDR1 and CDR2 from the germline V gene are MDHEN and SYDVKM. This CDR3 has 14 amino acids. This chain's CDR3 is CASSLKKGWETQYF. The CDR3 DNA reads as TGTGCCAGCAGTTTAAAAAAGGGTTGGGAGACCCAGTACTTC.

The DNA for the CDR3 is TGCAGTGCTGGGGACACCGCGGGCACAGATACGCAGTATTTT. Amino acid sequence: CSAGDTAGTDTQYF. The rearrangement uses TRBV20-1 and TRBJ2-3, with a tentative D call TRBD1 (6 bases). Germline CDR1 DFQATT, CDR2 SNEGSKA (reference sequence). V lost 5 bases and J 1 base, leaving 13 bases between the germline ends. This CDR3 has 14 residues.

Many counts were recorded for this clonotype. The chain joins TRBV28 to TRBJ2-4, with TRBD2 matching 8 bases. Trimming removed 2 bases from V and 0 bases from J; junction bases left unmatched: 9. This CDR3 spans 18 amino acids. Germline V gene data show CDR1 as MDHEN and CDR2 as SYDVKM. CDR3 sequence (DNA): TGTGCCAGCAGTTTAGTGAGTGCGGGAGGCCTAGCCAAAAACATTCAGTACTTC. Translating gives CASSLVSAGGLAKNIQYF.

This clonotype occurred many times. The chain is built from TRBV5-1 and TRBJ2-1; 12 bases agree with TRBD2. This CDR3 region has 15 residues. Trimming cost V 3 bases and J 7 bases; bases outside gene matches: 5. CDR1 is SGHRS, CDR2 YFSETQ, per germline. CDR3 protein: CASSWTSGIFNEQFF. The CDR3, as DNA: TGCGCCAGCAGCTGGACTAGCGGGATATTTAATGAGCAGTTCTTC.

The V and J genes are TRBV7-8 and TRBJ2-1; no clear D gene. The V and J ends lost 5 bases and 4 bases respectively, with 12 bases between them. Germline V lookup: CDR1 SGHVS, CDR2 FQNEAQ. The CDR3 loop spans 14 amino acids. CDR3 DNA sequence: TGTGCCAGCAGCCTCGAAGAAGGTTACAATGAGCAGTTCTTC. It translates to CASSLEEGYNEQFF.

The chain is built from TRBV4-3 and TRBJ2-2; D gene uncertain. Trimming stripped 1 base from V and 1 base from J, with 10 bases between. Per the germline V gene, CDR1 is LGHNA and CDR2 is YSLEER. The CDR3 is 16 residues long. CDR3 coding DNA: TGCGCCAGCAGCCAAGTGGGAATTGTGAACACCGGGGAGCTGTTTTTT. Residues: CASSQVGIVNTGELFF.

This clonotype was seen ten or more times. V and J are TRBV2 and TRBJ2-4, with 10 nucleotides matching TRBD1. The CDR3 runs to 15 residues. Germline loops: CDR1 SNHLY, CDR2 FYNNEI. Trimming took 5 bases from V and 5 from J; bases not matched to a gene: 6. The CDR3 loop is CASSLDRGAQNIQYF. The DNA of the CDR3 is TGTGCCAGCAGTTTGGACAGGGGGGCTCAAAACATTCAGTACTTC.

Concerning this clonotype: This clone may be a read error of a much larger clone one base away. The CDR3 reads CSASSLVGPSSYNEQLF. The DNA for the CDR3 is TGCAGTGCTAGTAGTCTAGTAGGGCCAAGCTCCTACAATGAGCAGCTCTTC. V is TRBV20-1 and J is TRBJ2-1; D call uncertain. Germline CDR1 DFQATT, CDR2 SNEGSKA (reference sequence). This CDR3 contains 17 residues.

Remarks on this clonotype: This could be a read error, since a much larger clone is one nucleotide away. The chain links TRBV18 to TRBJ2-1, with 10 positions matching TRBD1. The trim removed 3 bases at V and 7 bases at J, leaving 6 bases unmatched. Germline CDR1 reads KGHSH; CDR2 reads LQKENI. This CDR3 is built from 15 residues. CDR3 DNA sequence: TGTGCCAGCTCACCGCCGGGACAGGGGCGGAATGAGCAGTTCTTC. This sequence encodes CASSPPGQGRNEQFF.

A remark on this clonotype: This likely traces to a read error, being one base from a far larger clone. V gene TRBV12-3 or TRBV12-4 combines with J gene TRBJ2-1; D might be TRBD1 (6 bases). Trimming left V 2 bases short and J 10 bases short, with 18 bases between. This CDR3 is built from 15 residues. The CDR3 sequence: CASSLRQGSAYEQFF. The CDR3 DNA sequence: TGTGCCAGCAGTTTAAGGCAGGGGTCTGCCTACGAGCAGTTCTTC.

V usage is TRBV3-1 and J usage is TRBJ2-7; 12 bases fit TRBD1. V dropped 0 bases and J dropped 7; count of bases not matched to a gene: 7. Germline V CDR1 and CDR2: LGHDT, YNNKEL (reference sequence). This CDR3 is built from 16 residues. DNA for the CDR3: TGTGCCAGCAGCCAAGATGGGGGACAGGGGGCAGGGGAGCAGTACTTC. Protein product: CASSQDGGQGAGEQYF.

At least ten counts were recorded for this clonotype. One end of the junction is discordant with germline, which a read error may explain. The V call is TRBV20-1, the J call TRBJ1-4, with TRBD1 identical over 9 bases. The CDR3 runs 17 residues. Germline V gives CDR1 DFQATT, CDR2 SNEGSKA (reference sequence). The CDR3 DNA follows: TGCAGTGCCGAGAGTCCCGGGACAGGGTCACCCCATGAACAACTGTTTTTT. It translates to CSAESPGTGSPHEQLFF.

In nucleotides, the CDR3 is TGTGCCAGCAGCTTCAAGGGTGTCGGGGCCAACGTCCTGACTTTC. Translated: CASSFKGVGANVLTF. This chain connects TRBV7-3 to TRBJ2-6; D unclear. Germline V gene lookup returns CDR1 SGHTA and CDR2 FQGTGA. The CDR3 has 15 amino acids. V was trimmed by 3 bases and J by 4 bases, leaving 10 bases between them.

This clonotype turned up a few times. V gene TRBV28 combines with J gene TRBJ2-1, with TRBD2 identical over 7 bases. The CDR3 totals 14 residues. V was pared by 9 bases and J by 8 bases, with 13 bases of the junction left unmatched. CDR1 MDHEN and CDR2 SYDVKM come from the germline V gene. The CDR3 protein is CASRVGGSGDEQFF. The CDR3 nucleotides read TGTGCCAGTCGGGTGGGCGGGAGTGGCGATGAGCAGTTCTTC.

This clonotype was observed at least ten times. This chain connects TRBV5-1 to TRBJ2-3; either TRBD1 or TRBD2 may fit D (5 bases each). CDR1 is SGHRS, CDR2 YFSETQ, per germline. Between the trimmed V and J ends, which lost 3 bases and 6 bases, there was a span of 14 bases. The CDR3 is 14 amino acids. The CDR3 region has the DNA TGCGCCAGCAGCTGGGGGACCGCTCTTGATACGCAGTATTTT. This encodes CASSWGTALDTQYF.

This clonotype showed up many times. This chain joins TRBV12-3 or TRBV12-4 and TRBJ2-1; 7 bases map to TRBD1. CDR3 length: 15 amino acids. Trimming removed 6 bases from V and 3 bases from J; junction bases left unmatched: 8. CDR3 DNA: TGTGCCAGCAGCAGACAGGGATCCCTCTACAATGAGCAGTTCTTC. It yields the protein CASSRQGSLYNEQFF.

Only a few counts were recorded for this clonotype. This sequence joins TRBV3-1 and TRBJ1-2, with 7 bases aligning to TRBD1. Germline values: CDR1 LGHDT, CDR2 YNNKEL (reference sequence). J lost 8 bases, V lost 6 bases, and 6 bases had no gene match. The CDR3 has 12 amino acids. The chain's CDR3 is CASSILTGGYTF. The CDR3 DNA reads as TGTGCCAGCAGTATACTGACAGGGGGCTACACCTTC.

This clonotype was counted at least ten times. This chain links TRBV27 with TRBJ1-1; tentative D call: TRBD1 (5 bases). This CDR3 has 15 amino acids. V lost 3 bases and J lost 1, with 12 bases in between. In germline, CDR1 is MNHEY, CDR2 SMNVEV (reference sequence). The chain's CDR3 is CASSLEGLRNTEAFF. The CDR3 nucleotides are TGTGCCAGCAGTTTGGAGGGGTTACGGAACACTGAAGCTTTCTTT.

This clonotype was seen repeatedly, ten times or more. The CDR3 sequence is CSAQVVTSGNNEQFF. Written as DNA, the CDR3 is TGCAGTGCCCAGGTGGTTACTAGCGGGAACAATGAGCAGTTCTTC. This chain joins TRBV20-1 and TRBJ2-1, with 10 positions matching TRBD2. The CDR3 has 15 amino acids. With V trimmed by 6 bases and J by 5 bases, 10 bases remained unmatched. Germline V CDR1 and CDR2: DFQATT, SNEGSKA (reference sequence).

This clonotype showed up many times. The chain links TRBV7-8 to TRBJ2-2, with TRBD1 matching 8 bases. Losses at the gene ends were 7 bases for V and 3 bases for J; bases not matched to a gene: 7. The germline gives CDR1 SGHVS, CDR2 FQNEAQ. The CDR3 contains 15 residues. The CDR3 loop is CASNHLDRDTGELFF. The CDR3 bases are TGTGCCAGCAACCATTTGGACAGGGACACCGGGGAGCTGTTTTTT.

There are many counts of this clonotype. V usage is TRBV11-2 and J usage is TRBJ2-5, with TRBD2 as a possible D gene (5 bases). The CDR3 spans 15 residues. Trimming removed 5 bases at V and 5 bases at J, with 18 bases between. The germline gives CDR1 SGHAT, CDR2 FQNNGV. This chain's CDR3 is CASSKIGSKRETQYF. As DNA, the CDR3 is TGTGCCAGCAGCAAAATTGGGAGCAAAAGGGAGACCCAGTACTTC. Filled out from reference TRBV11-2 and TRBJ2-5, the complete variable domain reads EAGVAQSPRYKIIEKRQSVAFWCNPISGHATLYWYQQILGQGPKLLIQFQNNGVVDDSQLPKDRFSAERLKGVDSTLKIQPAKLEDSAVYLCASSKIGSKRETQYFGPGTRLLVL.

This clonotype has ten or more counts. This chain uses TRBV29-1 with TRBJ2-1, with a tentative D call TRBD2 (5 bases). The CDR3 sequence is 15 residues long. The ends were cut back, 7 bases at V and 1 base at J, with 17 bases in the middle. The germline CDR1 and CDR2 sequences are SQVTM and ANQGSEA. Here the CDR3 reads CSGVPSPPSYNEQFF. For the CDR3, the DNA is TGCAGCGGGGTCCCTAGCCCCCCGTCCTACAATGAGCAGTTCTTC.

Only a few counts were recorded for this clonotype. The chain combines TRBV7-9 with TRBJ2-2; D is undetermined. Germline V gene sequence: CDR1 SEHNR, CDR2 FQNEAQ (reference sequence). Trimming pared 1 base from V and 7 bases from J, leaving 7 bases between. This CDR3 is built from 13 residues. The CDR3 bases are TGTGCCAGCAGCTTAGGCGTTGACGGGGAGCTGTTTTTT. It yields the protein CASSLGVDGELFF.